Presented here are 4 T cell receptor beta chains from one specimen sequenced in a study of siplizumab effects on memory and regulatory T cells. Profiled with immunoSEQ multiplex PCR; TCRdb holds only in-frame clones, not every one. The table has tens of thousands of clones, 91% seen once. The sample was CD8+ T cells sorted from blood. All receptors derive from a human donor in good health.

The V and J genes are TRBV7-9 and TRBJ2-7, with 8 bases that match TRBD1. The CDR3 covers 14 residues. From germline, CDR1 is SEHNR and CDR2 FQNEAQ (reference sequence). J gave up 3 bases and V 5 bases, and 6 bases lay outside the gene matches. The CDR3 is CASSPMGTGYEQYF. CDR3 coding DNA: TGTGCCAGCAGCCCCATGGGGACAGGCTACGAGCAGTACTTC.

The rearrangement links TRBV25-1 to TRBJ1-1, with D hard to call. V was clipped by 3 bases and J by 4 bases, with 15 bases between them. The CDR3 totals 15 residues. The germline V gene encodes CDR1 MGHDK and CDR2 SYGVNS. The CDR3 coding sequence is TGTGCCAGCAGTGACCTACTGGAGGAAGGCACTGAAGCTTTCTTT. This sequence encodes CASSDLLEEGTEAFF.

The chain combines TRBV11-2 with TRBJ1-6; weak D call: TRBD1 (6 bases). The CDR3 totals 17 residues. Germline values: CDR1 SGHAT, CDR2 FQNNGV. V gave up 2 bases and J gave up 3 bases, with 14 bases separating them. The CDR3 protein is CASSLSGARDYNSPLHF. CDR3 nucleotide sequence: TGTGCCAGCAGCTTATCAGGGGCCCGGGACTATAATTCACCCCTCCACTTT.

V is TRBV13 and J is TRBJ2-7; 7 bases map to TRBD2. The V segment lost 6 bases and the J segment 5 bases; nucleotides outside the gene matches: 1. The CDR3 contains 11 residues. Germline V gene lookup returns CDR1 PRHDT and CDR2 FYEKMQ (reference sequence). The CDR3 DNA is TGTGCCAGCAGTCGGGAGGACGAGCAGTACTTC. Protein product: CASSREDEQYF.